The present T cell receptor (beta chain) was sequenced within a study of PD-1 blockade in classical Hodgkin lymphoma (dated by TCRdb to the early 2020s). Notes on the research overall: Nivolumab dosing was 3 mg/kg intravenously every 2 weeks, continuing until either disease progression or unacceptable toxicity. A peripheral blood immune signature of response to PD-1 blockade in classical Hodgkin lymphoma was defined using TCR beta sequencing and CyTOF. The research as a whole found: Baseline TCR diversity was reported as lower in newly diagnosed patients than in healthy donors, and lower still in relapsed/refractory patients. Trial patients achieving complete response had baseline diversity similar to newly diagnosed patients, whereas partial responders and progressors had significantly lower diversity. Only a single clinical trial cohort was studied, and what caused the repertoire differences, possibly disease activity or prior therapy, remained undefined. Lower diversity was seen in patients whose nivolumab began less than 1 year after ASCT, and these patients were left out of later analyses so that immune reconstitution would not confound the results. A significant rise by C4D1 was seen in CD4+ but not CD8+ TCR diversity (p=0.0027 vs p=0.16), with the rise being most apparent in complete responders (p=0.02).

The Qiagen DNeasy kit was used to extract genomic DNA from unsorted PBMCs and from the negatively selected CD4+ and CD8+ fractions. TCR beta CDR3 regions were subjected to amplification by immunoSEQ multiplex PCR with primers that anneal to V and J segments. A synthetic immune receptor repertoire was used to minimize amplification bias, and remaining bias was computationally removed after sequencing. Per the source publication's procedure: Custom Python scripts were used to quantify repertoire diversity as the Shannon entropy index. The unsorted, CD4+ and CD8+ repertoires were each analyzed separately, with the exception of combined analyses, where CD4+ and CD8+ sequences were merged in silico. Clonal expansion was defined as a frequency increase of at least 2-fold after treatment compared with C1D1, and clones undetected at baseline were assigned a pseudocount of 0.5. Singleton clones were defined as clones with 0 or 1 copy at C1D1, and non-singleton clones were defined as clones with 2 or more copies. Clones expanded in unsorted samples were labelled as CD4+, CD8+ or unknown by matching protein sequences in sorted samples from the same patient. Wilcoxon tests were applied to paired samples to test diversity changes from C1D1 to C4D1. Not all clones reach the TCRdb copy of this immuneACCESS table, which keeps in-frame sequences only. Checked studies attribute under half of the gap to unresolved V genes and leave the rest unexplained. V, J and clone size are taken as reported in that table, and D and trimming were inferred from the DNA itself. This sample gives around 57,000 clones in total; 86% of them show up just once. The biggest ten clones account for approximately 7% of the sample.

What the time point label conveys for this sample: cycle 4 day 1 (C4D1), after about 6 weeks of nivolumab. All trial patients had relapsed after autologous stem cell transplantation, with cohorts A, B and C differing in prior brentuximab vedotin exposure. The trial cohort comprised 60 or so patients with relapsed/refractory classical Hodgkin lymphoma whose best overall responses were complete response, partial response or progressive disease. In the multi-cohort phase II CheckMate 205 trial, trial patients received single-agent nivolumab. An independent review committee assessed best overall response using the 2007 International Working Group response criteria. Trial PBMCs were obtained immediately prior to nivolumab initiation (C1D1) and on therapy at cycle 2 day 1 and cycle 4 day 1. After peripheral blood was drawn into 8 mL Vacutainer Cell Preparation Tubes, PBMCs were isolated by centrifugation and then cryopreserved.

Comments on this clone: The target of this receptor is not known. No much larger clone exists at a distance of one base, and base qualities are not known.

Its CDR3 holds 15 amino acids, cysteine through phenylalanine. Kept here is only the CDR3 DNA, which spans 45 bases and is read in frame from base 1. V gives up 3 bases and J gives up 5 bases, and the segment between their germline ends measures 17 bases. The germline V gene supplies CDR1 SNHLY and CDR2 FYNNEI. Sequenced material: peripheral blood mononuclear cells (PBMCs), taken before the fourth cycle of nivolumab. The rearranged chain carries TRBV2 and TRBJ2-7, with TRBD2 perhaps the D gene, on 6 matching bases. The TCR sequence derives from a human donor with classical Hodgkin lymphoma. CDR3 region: CASSDRAGPRNEQYF. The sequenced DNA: TGTGCCAGCAGTGACCGGGCGGGACCCAGGAACGAGCAGTACTTC. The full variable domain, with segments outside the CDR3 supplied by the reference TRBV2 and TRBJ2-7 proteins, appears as EPEVTQTPSHQVTQMGQEVILRCVPISNHLYFYWYRQILGQKVEFLVSFYNNEISEKSEIFDDQFSVERPDGSNFTLKIRSTKLEDSAMYFCASSDRAGPRNEQYFGPGTRLTVT.